Below, 24 T cell receptor beta chains from the same sample are listed, as sequenced in a study of beta chain features in type 1 diabetes (dated 2018 in TCRdb). The method behind the library was the immunoSEQ multiplex PCR assay. The entire isolated RNA was reverse transcribed using the High Capacity cDNA Reverse Transcription Kit, and thus expressed TCRB transcripts were sequenced. In its TCRdb copy, this immuneACCESS table keeps in-frame sequences only and misses some clones. Where compared with another copy, unresolved V genes explain less than half of these, and the others have no known cause. Here the sample has around 300,000 clones; about 7.8% occur a single time. The top ten constitute roughly 1% of the sample. The sample comprised central memory CD4+ T cells from blood. The receptors originated from a woman aged 18-30 years in good health.

In its sample, this clone ranks as medium-sized. The V call is TRBV13, the J call TRBJ2-7; 7 bases fit TRBD1. Germline trimming cut 0 bases from V and 6 bases from J; bases unmatched to any gene: 14. Germline V gives CDR1 PRHDT, CDR2 FYEKMQ (reference sequence). The CDR3 has 17 residues. CDR3 sequence reads: CASSLGITGTVFGEQYF. CDR3 nucleotides: TGTGCCAGCAGCTTAGGAATAACCGGGACAGTATTCGGCGAGCAGTACTTC.

This clone was detected ten times or more. V is TRBV28 and J is TRBJ2-5; 11 nucleotides line up with TRBD1. The trim removed 6 bases at V and 4 bases at J, leaving 13 bases unmatched. The germline V gene encodes CDR1 MDHEN and CDR2 SYDVKM. The CDR3 runs 17 residues. The CDR3 here is CASRDRGPAGIGETQYF. As DNA, the CDR3 is TGTGCCAGCAGGGACAGGGGGCCAGCGGGAATAGGAGAGACCCAGTACTTC.

This chain uses TRBV9 with TRBJ1-1, with D unresolved. The V end lost 0 bases, the J end lost 5 bases, and 11 bases lay between the germline ends. The CDR3 totals 14 residues. The germline gives CDR1 SGDLS, CDR2 YYNGEE. CDR3 loop: CASSVAPRGTEAFF. Here the CDR3 DNA reads TGTGCCAGCAGCGTAGCACCTCGAGGGACTGAAGCTTTCTTT.

At least ten counts were recorded for this clone. This chain connects TRBV7-9 to TRBJ2-3; 10 bases are a match to TRBD2. The CDR3 runs to 17 residues. Germline trimming cut 6 bases from V and 2 bases from J; bases unmatched to any gene: 11. Germline V gene data show CDR1 as SEHNR and CDR2 as FQNEAQ (reference sequence). Here the CDR3 reads CASRRASSGGYTDTQYF. CDR3 nucleotides: TGTGCCAGCAGACGAGCCTCTAGCGGGGGATACACAGATACGCAGTATTTT. The entire variable domain, with the rest obtained from reference TRBV7-9 and TRBJ2-3, is as follows: DTGVSQNPRHKITKRGQNVTFRCDPISEHNRLYWYRQTLGQGPEFLTYFQNEAQLEKSRLLSDRFSAERPKGSFSTLEIQRTEQGDSAMYLCASRRASSGGYTDTQYFGPGTRLTVL.

This clone was observed a few times. The gene calls are TRBV19 and TRBJ1-2; D remains unclear. Trimming shortened V by 5 bases and J by 6 bases, and 10 bases separated the two germline ends. The length of the CDR3 is 12 residues. Germline V gene data show CDR1 as LNHDA and CDR2 as SQIVND (reference sequence). The CDR3 is CASSLRTDGYTF. CDR3 coding DNA: TGTGCCAGTAGTCTAAGGACGGATGGCTACACCTTC.

This clone was seen only a few times. This chain links TRBV6-5 with TRBJ1-5; D perhaps matches TRBD1 (5 bases). The CDR3 is 15 amino acids. V gave up 2 bases and J gave up 2 bases, with 10 bases separating them. Germline V gives CDR1 MNHEY, CDR2 SVGAGI. The CDR3 loop reads CASSYLGGGNQPQHF. The CDR3 DNA reads TGTGCCAGCAGTTACCTCGGGGGTGGCAATCAGCCCCAGCATTTT.

The chain carries TRBV6-4 and TRBJ1-6; D ambiguous. Between the trimmed V and J ends, which lost 3 bases and 10 bases, there was a span of 16 bases. This CDR3 region has 15 residues. Germline-derived CDR1 and CDR2 are MRHNA and SNTAGT. This CDR3 is CASSEVSRFRSPLHF. The CDR3 DNA reads TGTGCCAGCAGTGAAGTTAGCAGGTTTCGCTCACCCCTCCACTTT.

This chain joins TRBV7-9 and TRBJ1-2, with 8 bases that match TRBD1. The CDR3 length is 14 residues. After removal of 6 bases from V and 2 bases from J, the junction contained 5 bases not matched to a gene. Germline V CDR1 and CDR2: SEHNR, FQNEAQ (reference sequence). CDR3 in amino acids: CASSPGQGNYGYTF. The DNA for the CDR3 is TGTGCCAGCAGTCCCGGACAGGGAAACTATGGCTACACCTTC. The full variable domain, rest sourced from reference TRBV7-9 and TRBJ1-2, is DTGVSQNPRHKITKRGQNVTFRCDPISEHNRLYWYRQTLGQGPEFLTYFQNEAQLEKSRLLSDRFSAERPKGSFSTLEIQRTEQGDSAMYLCASSPGQGNYGYTFGSGTRLTVV.

This clone occurred a few times. The chain is built from TRBV7-3 and TRBJ2-1; 7 nucleotides agree with TRBD1. The V gene's germline CDR1 is SGHTA and CDR2 FQGTGA. The CDR3 contains 15 residues. Trimming took 5 bases from V and 4 from J; bases not matched to a gene: 8. In DNA, the CDR3 is TGTGCCAGCAGCCGCGACAGGGAGACTTACAATGAGCAGTTCTTC. Protein sequence: CASSRDRETYNEQFF.

V usage is TRBV7-6 and J usage is TRBJ2-1; 8 bases are a match to TRBD2. With 5 bases clipped from V and 7 bases from J, the junction kept 10 bases outside the gene matches. Germline V gene lookup returns CDR1 SGHVS and CDR2 FNYEAQ. The CDR3 consists of 15 residues. The CDR3 DNA follows: TGTGCCAGCAGCGAAACCGGGACTAGGGGAAATGAGCAGTTCTTC. Its protein product is CASSETGTRGNEQFF.

This clone has a handful of counts. The chain combines TRBV29-1 with TRBJ1-1; D gene unclear. Between the trimmed V and J ends, which lost 6 bases and 7 bases, there was a span of 15 bases. This CDR3 comprises 12 residues. Germline V gene sequence: CDR1 SQVTM, CDR2 ANQGSEA. CDR3 residues: CSVCRGRDEAFF. CDR3 nucleotides: TGCAGCGTATGTAGAGGACGGGATGAAGCTTTCTTT.

This chain links TRBV7-3 with TRBJ2-3; tentative D call: TRBD2 (6 bases). Germline loops: CDR1 SGHTA, CDR2 FQGTGA. This CDR3 has 13 residues. Trimming removed 1 base from V and 6 bases from J, with 8 bases in between. Here the CDR3 reads CASSLNRGDTQYF. The CDR3 nucleotides read TGTGCCAGCAGCTTAAACCGGGGGGATACGCAGTATTTT.

The chain joins TRBV30 to TRBJ1-4, with a possible D match to TRBD1 (5 bases). V lost 1 base, J lost 11 bases, and 14 bases lay in between. Germline V gene sequence: CDR1 GTSNPN, CDR2 SVGIG (reference sequence). The CDR3 sequence is 13 residues long. The CDR3 bases are TGTGCCTGGAGTGGGACACCGGCGTCCAAACTGTTTTTT. Protein sequence: CAWSGTPASKLFF.

V usage is TRBV11-1 and J usage is TRBJ2-7; unclear D gene. Germline CDR1 is SGHAT and CDR2 is FQDESV (reference sequence). This CDR3 has 14 residues. Trimming removed 5 bases from V and 1 base from J, with 12 bases in between. CDR3 in DNA: TGTGCCAGCAGCCGACCACCTTTATCCTACGAGCAGTACTTC. Translation: CASSRPPLSYEQYF.

This clone was counted many times. The genes are TRBV5-4 and TRBJ1-1; 9 positions agree with TRBD1. J lost 6 bases, V lost 4 bases, and 10 bases had no gene match. The CDR3 contains 15 residues. Germline V gene sequence: CDR1 SGHNT, CDR2 YYREEE (reference sequence). CDR3 protein: CASSRTRDRAAEAFF. Here the CDR3 DNA reads TGTGCCAGCAGCAGAACCCGGGACAGGGCAGCTGAAGCTTTCTTT.

The DNA for the CDR3 is TGTGCCAGCAGTGAATCTTTTGGGGGAGAGAACACCGGGGAGCTGTTTTTT. This codes for CASSESFGGENTGELFF. The chain joins TRBV25-1 to TRBJ2-2; D is possibly TRBD1 or TRBD2 (5 bases each). Trimming took off 1 base at V and 1 base at J, with 13 bases between the two ends. Germline V gene data show CDR1 as MGHDK and CDR2 as SYGVNS. The CDR3 is made up of 17 amino acids.

This clone was seen more than once but under ten times. This chain links TRBV5-6 with TRBJ1-2; tentative D call: TRBD1 (6 bases). Germline V CDR1 and CDR2: SGHDT, YYEEEE. The CDR3 covers 15 residues. Trimming took 4 bases from V and 2 from J, leaving 15 bases between them. The chain's CDR3 is CASSLGGSANYGYTF. Here the CDR3 DNA reads TGTGCCAGCAGCCTGGGGGGCAGCGCAAACTATGGCTACACCTTC.

This clone was counted only a few times. This chain joins TRBV4-3 and TRBJ2-7, with 7 bases lining up with TRBD2. The CDR3 totals 14 residues. Germline V gene sequence: CDR1 LGHNA, CDR2 YSLEER. Germline trimming cut 5 bases from V and 2 bases from J; bases unmatched to any gene: 6. CDR3 residues: CASSFRTSTYEQYV. As DNA, the CDR3 is TGCGCCAGCAGCTTTCGGACTAGTACCTACGAGCAGTACGTC.

This clone appeared a few times. The J gene is TRBJ2-2, the V gene TRBV9, with TRBD1 as a possible D gene (5 bases). Trimming took 3 bases from V and 2 from J, leaving 8 bases between them. The CDR3 has 14 amino acids. In germline, CDR1 is SGDLS, CDR2 YYNGEE. This CDR3 reads CASSEQGNTGELFF. The CDR3 coding sequence is TGTGCCAGCAGCGAGCAGGGAAACACCGGGGAGCTGTTTTTT.

This clone has ten or more counts. The V gene is TRBV7-2, the J gene TRBJ1-6; 9 nucleotides line up with TRBD1. The V and J ends lost 3 bases and 7 bases, in that order; junction bases with no gene match: 4. Germline CDR1 SGHTA, CDR2 FQGNSA. The CDR3 has 15 residues. CDR3 in DNA: TGTGCCAGCAGCTTCGAAGGACAGGGGAATTCACCCCTCCACTTT. Encoded protein: CASSFEGQGNSPLHF.

This clone was seen only a few times. CDR3 DNA: TGTGCCAGTAGTACACAGGCCCAGGCCTTCTATGGCTACACCTTC. Translating it yields CASSTQAQAFYGYTF. The genes are TRBV19 and TRBJ1-2; D might be TRBD1 (5 bases). Germline assignment: CDR1 LNHDA and CDR2 SQIVND (reference sequence). The CDR3 runs 15 residues. With 4 bases removed from V and 4 bases from J, the gap between germline ends came to 16 bases.

The V call is TRBV7-6, the J call TRBJ2-1, with D perhaps matching TRBD2 (6 bases). V lost 1 base and J 9 bases, leaving 16 bases between the germline ends. The CDR3 contains 15 residues. The germline gives CDR1 SGHVS, CDR2 FNYEAQ. DNA for the CDR3: TGTGCCAGCAGCTTAGTTTACCGCGGGCGGGGTGAGCAGTTCTTC. Protein sequence: CASSLVYRGRGEQFF.

The chain employs TRBV19 and TRBJ2-2; 7 bases are shared with TRBD2. Germline CDR1 LNHDA, CDR2 SQIVND (reference sequence). The J segment lost 4 bases and the V segment lost 3 bases, leaving 5 bases of the junction unmatched. This CDR3 spans 15 amino acids. CDR3 sequence (DNA): TGTGCCAGTAGTATCAGGACTAGAGGCACCGGGGAGCTGTTTTTT. Translating gives CASSIRTRGTGELFF. The full variable domain, completed using reference TRBV19 and TRBJ2-2, is DGGITQSPKYLFRKEGQNVTLSCEQNLNHDAMYWYRQDPGQGLRLIYYSQIVNDFQKGDIAEGYSVSREKKESFPLTVTSAQKNPTAFYLCASSIRTRGTGELFFGEGSRLTVL.

This clone turned up a few times. This rearrangement joins TRBV6-5 to TRBJ2-7, with 7 bases identical to TRBD1. Germline CDR1 MNHEY, CDR2 SVGAGI. Trimming cost V 7 bases and J 0 bases; bases outside gene matches: 6. The CDR3 runs to 14 residues. CDR3 sequence reads: CASNRDRHSYEQYF. The DNA for the CDR3 is TGTGCCAGCAATCGGGACAGACACTCCTACGAGCAGTACTTC.